This T cell receptor (beta chain) stems from a study of cytomegalovirus exposure and HLA in healthy donors. As for this clone: Its antigen is still unknown.

Study-wide results and limits: Accurate HLA-A and HLA-B prediction from TCR beta sequences was reported for most subjects. Only CMV serostatus was available as immune exposure information. One cluster of highly shared sequence variants probably arose as a sequencing artifact. The study dropped some indistinguishable V segments, TRBV6-2 and TRBV6-3 among them.

A multiplex PCR was run with 60 Vbeta primers and 13 Jbeta primers. Sequencing used immunoSEQ multiplex PCR; TCRdb keeps in-frame clones, though not all of them. This sample has about 120,000 clones; 70% to 80% occur once, and the top ten carry about 4.2%. The CDR3 length is 16 residues. Sequenced sample: PBMCs. The origin of this receptor is a woman aged 40-49 years in good health and CMV-seropositive. The rearrangement links TRBV21-1 to TRBJ2-3; the table's D call, TRBD1, has no DNA check behind it. TRBV21-1 is listed as a pseudogene. CDR3 nucleotide sequence: TGTGCCAGCAGCAAAGCCGGGACAGCTAGCACAGATACGCAGTATTTT. As protein: CASSKAGTASTDTQYF.